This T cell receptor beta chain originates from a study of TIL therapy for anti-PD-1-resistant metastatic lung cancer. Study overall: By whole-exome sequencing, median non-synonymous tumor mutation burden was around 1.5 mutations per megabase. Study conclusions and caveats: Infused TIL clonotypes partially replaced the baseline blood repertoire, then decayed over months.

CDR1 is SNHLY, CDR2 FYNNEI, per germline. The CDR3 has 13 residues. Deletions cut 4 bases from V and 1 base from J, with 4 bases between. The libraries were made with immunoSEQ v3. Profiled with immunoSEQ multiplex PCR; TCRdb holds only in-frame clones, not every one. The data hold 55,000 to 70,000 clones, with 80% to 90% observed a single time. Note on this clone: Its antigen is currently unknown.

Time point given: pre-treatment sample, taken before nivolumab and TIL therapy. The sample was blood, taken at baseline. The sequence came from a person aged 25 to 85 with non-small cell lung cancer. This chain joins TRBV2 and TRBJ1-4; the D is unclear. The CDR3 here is CASSVVTNEKLFF. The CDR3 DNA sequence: TGTGCCAGCAGTGTTGTAACTAATGAAAAACTGTTTTTT.